This is a list of T cell receptor beta chains from one sample in a study of blood T cell repertoires in COVID-19. The assay was immunoSEQ multiplex PCR, and TCRdb's table has in-frame clones only and misses some. The table has around 120,000 clones, around 78% seen once. Input material: peripheral blood. The receptors were sampled from a man between 70 and 80 years old with acute or convalescent COVID-19. The CDR3 runs from the conserved cysteine through the conserved F or W. A D gene is named only where the DNA matches it firmly. Where a row states a size, it is once, few, many or the class of an expanded clone; other rows omit it.

J | V | length | D | size | DNA | CDR3
TRBJ2-2 | TRBV7-2 | 15 | TRBD2 | NA | TGTGCCAGCAGCGACTACCGGGAGGGCACCGGGGAGCTGTTTTTT | CASSDYREGTGELFF
TRBJ2-7 | TRBV5-4 | 13 | NA | NA | TGTGCCAGCAGCCCGGGACACCGCTACGAGCAGTACTTC | CASSPGHRYEQYF
TRBJ2-7 | TRBV5-6 | 13 | TRBD2 | NA | TGTGCCAGCAGCTTGGGGCAGCGGGGGGGCCACTACTTC | CASSLGQRGGHYF
TRBJ2-7 | TRBV5-1 | 16 | TRBD2 | NA | TGCGCCAGCAGCTTGAGGAGCGGGGGGCCTACCTACGAGCAGTACTTC | CASSLRSGGPTYEQYF
TRBJ1-2 | TRBV11-3 | 14 | TRBD1 | once | TGTGCCAGCAGCCCCGAGGGTCAGGGGGCTGGCTACACCTTC | CASSPEGQGAGYTF
TRBJ1-1 | TRBV2 | 16 | TRBD1 | many | TGTGCCAGCAGTGCGGGCAGGGGGCGCGAGAACACTGAAGCTTTCTTT | CASSAGRGRENTEAFF
TRBJ2-5 | TRBV3-1/TRBV3-2 | 16 | TRBD1 | NA | TGTGCCAGCAGCCAAGATATGGGGACAGGACAGAAGACCCAGTACTTC | CASSQDMGTGQKTQYF
TRBJ2-1 | TRBV27 | 18 | TRBD1 | NA | TGTGCCAGCAGATCCGGGACAGGGGGAATCAGCTCCTACAATGAGCAGTTCTTC | CASRSGTGGISSYNEQFF
TRBJ2-3 | TRBV2 | 15 | NA | NA | TGTGCCAGCACCGGACGGGGATGGCCCACAGATACGCAGTATTTT | CASTGRGWPTDTQYF
TRBJ1-5 | TRBV30 | 13 | NA | NA | TGTGCCTGGAGTCGGTCGGACGGAGGCGTCCAGCATTTT | CAWSRSDGGVQHF